The text below deals with one T cell receptor (beta chain). As a fraction of the sample, this clonotype is large (0.1 to 1%). Its antigen is not yet known. No base quality information exists; no much larger clone differs at one position. The sample belongs to a study of tissue-resident memory T cells in lung cancer (dated by TCRdb to about 2019). Describing the broader study: Paired tumor TRM and tumor non-TRM populations from roughly 9 lung cancer patients were compared by TCR beta-chain sequencing.

TCRdb names Illumina MiSeq as the instrument used. Unique molecular identifiers were built into the TCR sequencing libraries, which were indexed using TruSeq single indexes. In the authors' own workflow: TCR reads were mapped and error-corrected with MIGEC v1.2.7 and were then analyzed with VDJtools v1.1.7, with default settings applied for both tools. Repertoire diversity was quantified with Shannon-Wiener and inverse Simpson indices computed in VDJtools. Expanded TCRbeta clonotypes were defined by a frequency threshold of at least three. Across the 9 to 10 patients, Wilcoxon rank-sum tests were used for the statistical comparisons of TCR diversity between tumor TRM and non-TRM populations. TCRdb ran its own pipeline on the public reads, namely fastp trimming at Q25 and MiXCR clone calling, and kept in-frame beta chains. CDR3 protein sequences are deduplicated, and each keeps its most common genes and DNA. The V and J calls follow TCRdb's processing rather than the paper's. For this sample there are 250 to 300 distinct CDR3 sequences; about 25% appear just once. The biggest ten clones account for about two fifths of the sample.

V is cut back by 1 base and J by 3 bases, with 15 bases in the junction unmatched. The CDR3 measures 19 amino acids from cysteine to phenylalanine. Only the CDR3 DNA is retained, 57 bases long and in frame from the first base. CDR1 and CDR2 were assigned from the germline V gene as SGHAT and FQNNGV. Sorting of CD8+ T cells according to CD103 expression was performed on a BD FACSAria-II, with the sorted cells collected directly into ice-cold TRIzol LS reagent. Freshly resected lung tumor tissue was collected at the time of surgical resection. After Fc receptor blocking, fresh cells were stained for CD45, CD4, CD3, CD8A and CD103, and DAPI was used to tell live cells from dead cells. A miRNeasy kit was used to purify total RNA from sorted CD103+ and CD103- CD8+ T cells. CD103 expression was used to sort tumor-infiltrating CD8+ cytotoxic T cells, separating tissue-resident memory (TRM) cells from non-TRM cells. Patients with treatment-naive lung cancer were used as donors. Upon referral, patients with respiratory malignancies who were newly diagnosed and untreated were recruited prospectively.

Summary of the overall study and its limitations: A significantly more restricted TCR repertoire was observed in tumor TRM cells than in tumor non-TRM cells, as reflected by lower Shannon-Wiener and inverse Simpson diversity. Expanded clonotypes accounted for an average of roughly 68% of tumor TRM repertoires and roughly 54% of tumor non-TRM repertoires.

In this chain, TRBV11-2 is recombined with TRBJ2-7; the central 10 bases match TRBD2. Sequencing was done on a sample of CD103- CD8+ T cells from lung tumor tissue. The cell subset or site label here, explained by the study, means: non-TRM CD8+ CTLs. The clonotype comes from a human donor with treatment-naive lung cancer (subtype not recorded). Here is the DNA: TGTGCCAGCAGCTTAGTCCGATTAATTAGGACTAGCGGCGACTACGAGCAGTACTTC. This is translated as CASSLVRLIRTSGDYEQYF.